These 9 T cell receptor beta chains came from one sample sequenced in a study of blood T cell repertoires in COVID-19. The repertoire was sequenced with immunoSEQ multiplex PCR; TCRdb's copy has only in-frame clones and lacks some. The table records a few hundred thousand clones, roughly four fifths of them present only once. Sequences were obtained from peripheral blood. These receptors were taken from a woman aged 25 to 45 who had recovered from COVID-19.

This sequence joins TRBV6-2 or TRBV6-3 and TRBJ1-3; 8 bases are a match to TRBD1. V shed 6 bases, J shed 4 bases, and the junction held 17 bases outside the gene matches. This CDR3 contains 18 residues. From germline, CDR1 is MNHEY and CDR2 SVGEGT. CDR3: CASSPNRPGGSAGNTIYF. Here the CDR3 DNA reads TGTGCCAGCAGCCCTAACCGACCAGGGGGCTCGGCGGGAAACACCATATATTTT.

Here the CDR3 DNA reads TGCAGCGTTGGGGGGCTTGCATATACGCAGTATTTT. Its translation: CSVGGLAYTQYF. V is TRBV29-1 and J is TRBJ2-3, with a possible D match to TRBD1 (6 bases). The CDR3 is 12 amino acids. Germline V gives CDR1 SQVTM, CDR2 ANQGSEA. Trimming stripped 4 bases from V and 7 bases from J, with 12 bases between.

The chain links TRBV19 to TRBJ2-5, with D possibly matching TRBD2 (7 bases). This CDR3 region has 14 residues. Trimming cost V 5 bases and J 5 bases, with 15 bases left between them. Germline V gene data show CDR1 as LNHDA and CDR2 as SQIVND (reference sequence). The CDR3 DNA sequence: TGTGCCAGTAGTGCGCCGGGGGGCGCGGAGACCCAGTACTTC. This gives the protein CASSAPGGAETQYF. Full variable domain (outside the CDR3, taken from reference TRBV19 and TRBJ2-5): DGGITQSPKYLFRKEGQNVTLSCEQNLNHDAMYWYRQDPGQGLRLIYYSQIVNDFQKGDIAEGYSVSREKKESFPLTVTSAQKNPTAFYLCASSAPGGAETQYFGPGTRLLVL.

This chain connects TRBV5-4 to TRBJ2-3, with TRBD2 matching over 16 bases. This CDR3 is built from 18 residues. V lost 4 bases, J lost 4 bases, and 9 bases stayed unmatched. Germline values: CDR1 SGHNT, CDR2 YYREEE (reference sequence). For the CDR3, the DNA is TGTGCCAGCAGCCCCGGGACTAGCGGGAGGGCCGAAGCAGATACGCAGTATTTT. This encodes CASSPGTSGRAEADTQYF.

The chain uses TRBV11-2 and TRBJ1-1; TRBD1 might be the D (6 bases). This CDR3 spans 13 amino acids. Germline V gene sequence: CDR1 SGHAT, CDR2 FQNNGV. V lost 6 bases and J lost 11, with 19 bases in between. The CDR3 bases are TGTGCCAGCAGGCCAACAGGGTTGGATAGGGCTTTCTTT. Its translation: CASRPTGLDRAFF.

This clone was recorded only once. J is TRBJ1-1 and V is TRBV28; 7 positions match TRBD1. Germline V gene lookup returns CDR1 MDHEN and CDR2 SYDVKM. The CDR3 sequence is 14 residues long. V lost 6 bases, J lost 2 bases, and 6 bases stayed unmatched. This CDR3 reads CASSLDRSNTEAFF. For the CDR3, the DNA is TGTGCCAGCAGCCTGGACAGGAGTAACACTGAAGCTTTCTTT.

Here the CDR3 reads CASSIDRGRTMNTEAFF. The CDR3 nucleotides are TGCGCCAGCAGCATCGACAGGGGGCGAACGATGAACACTGAAGCTTTCTTT. This sequence joins TRBV4-1 and TRBJ1-1, with 10 bases lining up with TRBD1. Germline assignment: CDR1 MGHRA and CDR2 YSYEKL. This CDR3 region has 17 residues. V gave up 5 bases and J gave up 0 bases; unmatched junction bases: 9.

The chain combines TRBV5-1 with TRBJ1-1; 12 bases map to TRBD1. V was pared by 4 bases and J by 11 bases, with 12 bases of the junction left unmatched. The V gene's germline CDR1 is SGHRS and CDR2 YFSETQ. This CDR3 comprises 15 residues. This CDR3 reads CASSLGTGGQIWAFF. CDR3 nucleotide sequence: TGCGCCAGCAGCCTTGGGACAGGGGGCCAGATATGGGCTTTCTTT.

This rearrangement joins TRBV28 to TRBJ1-2; D gene uncertain. This CDR3 has 11 amino acids. Germline V lookup: CDR1 MDHEN, CDR2 SYDVKM. V gave up 8 bases and J gave up 2 bases, with 6 bases separating them. CDR3 nucleotides: TGTGCCAGCCTCCAGAACTATGGCTACACCTTC. As protein: CASLQNYGYTF.